The rows below give T cell receptor beta chains drawn from one sample of a study of shared clonotypes between healthy human individuals. The assay was immunoSEQ multiplex PCR, and TCRdb's table has in-frame clones only and misses some. The sample shows roughly 2,000,000 clones, over 85% of them seen only once. Material for sequencing was naive CD8+ T cells sorted from blood. The origin of the receptors is a man between 18 and 29 years old in good health. Each CDR3 is given with its conserved first and last residue. A D gene is named only where the DNA matches it firmly. Expanded clones are given a class, and other clones once, few, many or no size at all.

.	TRBV30	TRBJ1-2	.	TGTGCCTGGAGTGGGCAGAACTATGGCTACACCTTC	CAWSGQNYGYTF
.	TRBV10-2	TRBJ2-7	.	TGCGCCAGCAGCGCCCAGGCCCCGGTGGTCGACGAGCAGTACTTC	CASSAQAPVVDEQYF
.	TRBV10-3	TRBJ1-5	.	TGTGCCATCAGTGGTAATCGGTCAGGAGTTCAGCCCCAGCATTTT	CAISGNRSGVQPQHF
.	TRBV7-8	TRBJ1-2	.	TGTGCCAGCAGCTTAGCAGAGAGGGGTGGCTACACCTTC	CASSLAERGGYTF
once	TRBV28	TRBJ2-3	TRBD2	TGTGCCAGCAGTTTAGGGGAGGGGTGGAGCACAGATACGCAGTATTTT	CASSLGEGWSTDTQYF
.	TRBV5-4	TRBJ2-7	.	TGTGCCAGCAGCTTCCCCGGGAAACCTTCCTACGAGCAGTACTTC	CASSFPGKPSYEQYF
.	TRBV7-8	TRBJ2-5	TRBD2	TGTGCCAGCAGCTTACCCGGGACTAGCGGGAGGTCTGGAGAGACCCAGTACTTC	CASSLPGTSGRSGETQYF
once	TRBV5-1	TRBJ2-7	TRBD2	TGCGCCAGCAGCTTGTACGGACTAGCGGGAGCCTACGAGCAGTACTTC	CASSLYGLAGAYEQYF
.	TRBV9	TRBJ2-7	TRBD1	TGTGCCAGCAGCCTGACAGGGGGCGGGGAGCAGTACTTC	CASSLTGGGEQYF
.	TRBV7-8	TRBJ2-7	TRBD1	TGTGCCAGCAGCTTCGACAGGGGGTACGAGCAGTACTTC	CASSFDRGYEQYF
.	TRBV28	TRBJ2-5	.	TGTGCCAGCAGCCACCTTACAGGGCTGGGAGAGACCCAGTACTTC	CASSHLTGLGETQYF
.	TRBV25-1	TRBJ1-4	.	TGTGCCAGCGCTAGGCCCGAGGACGAAAAACTGTTTTTT	CASARPEDEKLFF
.	TRBV29-1	TRBJ1-4	.	TGCAGCGTTTGGGGGGGCACTAATGAAAAACTGTTTTTT	CSVWGGTNEKLFF
.	TRBV11-2	TRBJ2-5	.	TGTGCCAGCAGCTTAGAAACCGGGAAAGAGACCCAGTACTTC	CASSLETGKETQYF
.	TRBV11-2	TRBJ1-6	.	TGTGCCAGCAGCCGTGGGGGTAACTCACCCCTCCACTTT	CASSRGGNSPLHF
.	TRBV2	TRBJ1-4	TRBD1	TGTGCCAGCAGTGATGATCAGGGGGCAACTAATGAAAAACTGTTTTTT	CASSDDQGATNEKLFF
few	TRBV5-1	TRBJ2-7	.	TGCGCCAGCAGCTTTTCCTACGAGCAGTACTTC	CASSFSYEQYF
.	TRBV29-1	TRBJ2-7	TRBD2	TGCAGCGTTGAGGGGGATACCGGGACTAGCGGGACCACGAATCCTTACGAGCAGTACTTC	CSVEGDTGTSGTTNPYEQYF
.	TRBV27	TRBJ1-2	.	TGTGCCAGCAGTTTATCGAGGGAGGTAGATGGCTACACCTTC	CASSLSREVDGYTF
.	TRBV4-3	TRBJ1-3	.	TGCGCCAGCAGCCAAGACGACAGCTATAGTGGAAACACCATATATTTT	CASSQDDSYSGNTIYF
.	TRBV15	TRBJ2-7	TRBD2	TGTGCCACCAGCAGCCCGGCTAGCGGGACCTACGAGCAGTACTTC	CATSSPASGTYEQYF
.	TRBV14	TRBJ2-1	.	TGTGCCAGCAGCCAGTTAGAGGGGACCCCCTCCTACAATGAGCAGTTCTTC	CASSQLEGTPSYNEQFF
.	TRBV6-6	TRBJ2-2	.	TGTGCCAGCAGTTTATTATCAGGAACGAACACCGGGGAGCTGTTTTTT	CASSLLSGTNTGELFF
once	TRBV19	TRBJ2-7	.	TGTGCCAGTAGTGAGGACATCTCCTACGAGCAGTACTTC	CASSEDISYEQYF
.	TRBV29-1	TRBJ2-7	TRBD2	TGCAGCGTTTTACTAGCGGGAGGGTTATCCTACGAGCAGTACTTC	CSVLLAGGLSYEQYF
.	TRBV27	TRBJ2-7	TRBD1	TGTGCCAGTTCGCACCGGGACAGCTACGAGCAGTACTTC	CASSHRDSYEQYF
.	TRBV11-2	TRBJ2-4	.	TGTGCCAGCAGCGGGGACAATAACATTCAGTACTTC	CASSGDNNIQYF
.	TRBV4-1	TRBJ1-6	.	TGCGCCAGCAGCCAAGGTTCGGGGGACTCACCCCTCCACTTT	CASSQGSGDSPLHF
once	TRBV27	TRBJ1-1	.	TGTGCCAGCAGAGCCCACTGGAACACTGAAGCTTTCTTT	CASRAHWNTEAFF
.	TRBV4-1	TRBJ2-1	.	TGCGCCAGCAGCCAAGCCTTATCCCTACCGTTTAATGAGCAGTTCTTC	CASSQALSLPFNEQFF
.	TRBV11-2	TRBJ2-4	TRBD2	TGTGCCAGCAGCTTTGGGACTAGCGGTACCAAAAACATTCAGTACTTC	CASSFGTSGTKNIQYF
.	TRBV9	TRBJ1-4	.	TGTGCCAGCAGCCCCGAAGCTAATGAAAAACTGTTTTTT	CASSPEANEKLFF
.	TRBV7-2	TRBJ2-3	TRBD2	TGTGCCAGCAGCTCACAGCTAGCGGGTGCGAGCACAGATACGCAGTATTTT	CASSSQLAGASTDTQYF
.	TRBV27	TRBJ1-6	.	TGTGCCAGCAGTTTAAGGGCCTATAATTCACCCCTCCACTTT	CASSLRAYNSPLHF
.	TRBV28	TRBJ1-2	.	TGTGCCGGCAGTTTACCCCCCCGTCTGACAGCAACCTATGGCTACACCTTC	CAGSLPPRLTATYGYTF
.	TRBV6-6	TRBJ1-6	.	TGTGCCGTCTCTGGCTCCTATAATTCACCCCTCCACTTT	CAVSGSYNSPLHF
once	TRBV27	TRBJ1-5	TRBD1	TGTGCCAGCAGCCGACAGGGAGTCCAAGGGTATAGCAATCAGCCCCAGCATTTT	CASSRQGVQGYSNQPQHF
.	TRBV28	TRBJ1-5	.	TGTGCCAGCAGTTTCTGGCTTTTGAATAGCAATCAGCCCCAGCATTTT	CASSFWLLNSNQPQHF
.	TRBV6-1	TRBJ2-5	TRBD2	TGTGCCAGCACCGGGGAGGGGACCCAGTACTTC	CASTGEGTQYF
once	TRBV7-9	TRBJ2-7	TRBD2	TGTGCCAGCAGCCCGGTAGCGGGGTACGAGCAGTACTTC	CASSPVAGYEQYF
.	TRBV13	TRBJ2-3	TRBD1	TGTGCCAGCAGCCCGACGGGGGACAGGGCAGGGGATACGCAGTATTTT	CASSPTGDRAGDTQYF
once	TRBV27	TRBJ2-1	.	TGTGCCAGCAGTTTTAGCGGCTCCTACAATGAGCAGTTCTTC	CASSFSGSYNEQFF
once	TRBV7-2	TRBJ2-7	.	TGTGCCAGCAGTCCGACCCCCAGCTACGAGCAGTACTTC	CASSPTPSYEQYF
.	TRBV4-1	TRBJ2-7	TRBD2	TGCGCCAGCAGCCAAGTGTGGACTAGCGGGAGGAGCGAGCAGTACTTC	CASSQVWTSGRSEQYF
.	TRBV11-2	TRBJ2-7	.	TGTGCCACCTTATCCCTCAGCTACGAGCAGTACTTC	CATLSLSYEQYF
.	TRBV10-3	TRBJ2-7	TRBD2	TGTGCCATCAGTCGACTAGCGGGGGACTACGAGCAGTACTTC	CAISRLAGDYEQYF
.	TRBV11-2	TRBJ2-5	TRBD2	TGTGCCAGCAGCATATCTAGCGGGGGGGAGACCCAGTACTTC	CASSISSGGETQYF
.	TRBV28	TRBJ1-4	TRBD1	TGTGCCAGCAGAGAGGGACAGCTGTCGGGGCTGTTTTTT	CASREGQLSGLFF
.	TRBV28	TRBJ2-7	TRBD2	TGTGCCACGGGAAGCGGGGGGGCCTACGAGCAGTACTTC	CATGSGGAYEQYF
.	TRBV5-6	TRBJ2-1	.	TGTGCCAGCAGCTTGGTAGAAAAAGCCTACAATGAGCAGTTCTTC	CASSLVEKAYNEQFF
.	TRBV11-1	TRBJ2-7	.	TGTGCCAGCAGCTTTTACTTAGCCTACGAGCAGTACTTC	CASSFYLAYEQYF
.	TRBV4-3	TRBJ2-2	TRBD2	TGCGCCAGCAGCCAAGATAGCGGGAGGGCGGGCACCGGGGAGCTGTTTTTT	CASSQDSGRAGTGELFF
.	TRBV2	TRBJ2-5	.	TGTGCCAGCAGTGATGGGGCGGTCCAAGAGACCCAGTACTTC	CASSDGAVQETQYF
.	TRBV7-2	TRBJ1-1	.	TGTGCCAGCAGCTTAGTCTTCACAGGGAGTCCGAACACTGAAGCTTTCTTT	CASSLVFTGSPNTEAFF
.	TRBV27	TRBJ1-5	.	TGTGCCAGCAGTTTTGGGGGCCTAAGCAATCAGCCCCAGCATTTT	CASSFGGLSNQPQHF